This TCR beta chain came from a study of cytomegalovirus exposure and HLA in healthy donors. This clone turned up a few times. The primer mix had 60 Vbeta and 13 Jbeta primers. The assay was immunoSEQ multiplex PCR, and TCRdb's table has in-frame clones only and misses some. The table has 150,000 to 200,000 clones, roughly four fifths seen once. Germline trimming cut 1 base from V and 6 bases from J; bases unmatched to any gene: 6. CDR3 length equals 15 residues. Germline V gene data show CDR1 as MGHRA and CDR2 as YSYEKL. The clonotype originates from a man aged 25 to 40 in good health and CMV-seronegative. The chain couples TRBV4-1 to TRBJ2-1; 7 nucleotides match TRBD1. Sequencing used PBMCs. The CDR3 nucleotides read TGCGCCAGCAGCCAAGGACAGGGATTCTCCAATGAGCAGTTCTTC. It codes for CASSQGQGFSNEQFF.